The 7 T cell receptor beta chains below come from one sample, sequenced in a study of CD4 T cells in relation to SARS-CoV-2 and coronaviruses. These receptors are not linked to any known antigen. The unexposed donors gave CD4+ T cells in about 2011-2018, prior to COVID-19. Isolation of CD4+ T cells took place after roughly nine days in culture. Sequenced by immunoSEQ multiplex PCR; TCRdb stores in-frame clones only, minus some. Altogether 15,000 to 20,000 clones are present, around three quarters being singletons, with the ten largest covering around 15%. The sample taken for sequencing was CD4+ T cells from PBMCs, cultured in vitro. The receptors shown here come from a human donor in good health.

The chain is built from TRBV10-3 and TRBJ1-1; D is undetermined. CDR1 ENHRY and CDR2 SYGVKD come from the germline V gene. This CDR3 has 15 amino acids. The V and J ends lost 0 bases and 1 base respectively, with 9 bases between them. Here the CDR3 DNA reads TGTGCCATCAGTGAGTCGGAGGCCCGGAACACTGAAGCTTTCTTT. It is translated as CAISESEARNTEAFF.

This clone was observed a handful of times. CDR3 sequence: CASSFQDSPLHF. In DNA, the CDR3 is TGTGCCAGCAGTTTCCAGGATTCACCCCTCCACTTT. This rearrangement joins TRBV12-3 or TRBV12-4 to TRBJ1-6, with D unresolved. Trimming shortened V by 3 bases and J by 8 bases, and 5 bases separated the two germline ends. This CDR3 has 12 amino acids.

There are a few counts of this clone. CDR3 sequence: CASSRQGYNQPQHF. CDR3 DNA sequence: TGTGCCAGCAGTCGACAGGGGTACAATCAGCCCCAGCATTTT. The chain uses TRBV6-5 and TRBJ1-5, with 8 bases fitting TRBD1. Germline CDR1 is MNHEY and CDR2 is SVGAGI. The CDR3 spans 14 residues. The trim removed 5 bases at V and 3 bases at J, leaving 3 bases unmatched.

With respect to this clone: The same CDR3 arises from other DNA sequences in this sample as well. The V and J genes are TRBV3-1 (or the pseudogene TRBV3-2) and TRBJ2-3; 7 bases are shared with TRBD2. This CDR3 contains 13 residues. J lost 3 bases, V lost 3 bases, and 0 bases had no gene match. Germline V CDR1 and CDR2: LGHDT, YNNKEL (reference sequence). This chain's CDR3 is CASSQGGTDTQYF. The CDR3 DNA follows: TGTGCCAGCAGCCAGGGAGGGACAGATACGCAGTATTTT.

The J gene is TRBJ1-5, the V gene TRBV6-5; no clear D. The germline V gene has CDR1 MNHEY and CDR2 SVGAGI. The CDR3 runs 15 residues. V shed 5 bases and J shed 3 bases, with 14 bases lying between them. The CDR3 is CASSIRPESNQPQHF. In DNA, the CDR3 is TGTGCCAGCAGTATCCGACCGGAATCCAATCAGCCCCAGCATTTT.

This clone was recorded a few times. The chain couples TRBV15 to TRBJ2-2; TRBD1 is a possible D gene (6 bases). From germline, CDR1 is LNHNV and CDR2 YYDKDF (reference sequence). The length of the CDR3 is 16 residues. V gave up 4 bases and J gave up 3 bases, with 15 bases separating them. The CDR3 spells CATSNPRGIDTGELFF. The CDR3 DNA is TGTGCCACCAGCAACCCCAGGGGCATTGACACCGGGGAGCTGTTTTTT. Using reference TRBV15 and TRBJ2-2 for the parts outside the CDR3, the full variable domain is DAMVIQNPRYQVTQFGKPVTLSCSQTLNHNVMYWYQQKSSQAPKLLFHYYDKDFNNEADTPDNFQSRRPNTSFCFLDIRSPGLGDTAMYLCATSNPRGIDTGELFFGEGSRLTVL.

The chain links TRBV6-5 to TRBJ1-1; D is perhaps TRBD1 (6 bases). CDR1 is MNHEY, CDR2 SVGAGI, per germline. This CDR3 comprises 14 residues. V was cut by 1 base and J by 5 bases, with 11 bases left in between. The CDR3 DNA reads as TGTGCCAGCAGTTACTGGGGGGCGGAAACTGAAGCTTTCTTT. Its translation: CASSYWGAETEAFF.